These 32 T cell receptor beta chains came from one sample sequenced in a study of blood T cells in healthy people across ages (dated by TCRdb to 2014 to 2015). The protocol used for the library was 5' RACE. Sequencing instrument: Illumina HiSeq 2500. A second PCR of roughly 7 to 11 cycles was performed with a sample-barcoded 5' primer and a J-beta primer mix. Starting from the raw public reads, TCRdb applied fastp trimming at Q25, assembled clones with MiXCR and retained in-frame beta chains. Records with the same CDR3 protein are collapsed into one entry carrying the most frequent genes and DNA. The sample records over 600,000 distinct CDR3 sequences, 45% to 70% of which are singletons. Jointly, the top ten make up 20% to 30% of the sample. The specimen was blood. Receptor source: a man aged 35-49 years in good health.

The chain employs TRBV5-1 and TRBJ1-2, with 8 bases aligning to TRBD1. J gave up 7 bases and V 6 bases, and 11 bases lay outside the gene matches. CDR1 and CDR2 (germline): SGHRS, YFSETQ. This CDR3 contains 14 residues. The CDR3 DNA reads TGCGCCAGCACTGAAACCCAGGGGGCGCGTGGCTACACCTTC. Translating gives CASTETQGARGYTF.

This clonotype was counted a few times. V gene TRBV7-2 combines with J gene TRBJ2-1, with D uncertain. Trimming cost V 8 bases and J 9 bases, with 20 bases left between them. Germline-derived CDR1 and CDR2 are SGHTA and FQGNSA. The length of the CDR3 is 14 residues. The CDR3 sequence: CASAPFLSAAEQFF. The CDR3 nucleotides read TGTGCCAGCGCTCCCTTCCTTTCTGCAGCTGAGCAGTTCTTC.

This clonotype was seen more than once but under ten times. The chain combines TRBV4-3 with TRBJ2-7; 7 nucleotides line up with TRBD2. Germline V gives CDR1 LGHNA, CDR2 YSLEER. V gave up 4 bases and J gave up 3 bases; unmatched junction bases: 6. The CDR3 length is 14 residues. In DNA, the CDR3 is TGCGCCAGCAGCCGAAGTTCGGGGGGCTACGAGCAGTACTTC. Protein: CASSRSSGGYEQYF.

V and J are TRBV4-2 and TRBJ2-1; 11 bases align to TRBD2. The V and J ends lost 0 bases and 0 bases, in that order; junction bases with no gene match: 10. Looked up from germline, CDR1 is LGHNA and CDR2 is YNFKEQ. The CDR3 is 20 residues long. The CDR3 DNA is TGTGCCAGCAGCCAAGAATCCCTAGCGGGGGGCCTTTCCTCCTACAATGAGCAGTTCTTC. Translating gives CASSQESLAGGLSSYNEQFF.

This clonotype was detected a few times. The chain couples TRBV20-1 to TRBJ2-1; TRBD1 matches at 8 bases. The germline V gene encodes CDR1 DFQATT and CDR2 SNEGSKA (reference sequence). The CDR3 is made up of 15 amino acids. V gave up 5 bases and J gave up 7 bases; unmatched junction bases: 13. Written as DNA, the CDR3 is TGCAGTGCTGACACCGGGACAGGACCCATTAATGAGCAGTTCTTC. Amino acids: CSADTGTGPINEQFF.

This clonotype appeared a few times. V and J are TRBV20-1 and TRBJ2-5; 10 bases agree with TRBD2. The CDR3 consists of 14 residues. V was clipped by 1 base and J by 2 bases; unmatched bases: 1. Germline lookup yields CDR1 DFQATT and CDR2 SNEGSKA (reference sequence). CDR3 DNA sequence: TGCAGTGCTAGAGGGACTAGCGGACAAGAGACCCAGTACTTC. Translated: CSARGTSGQETQYF.

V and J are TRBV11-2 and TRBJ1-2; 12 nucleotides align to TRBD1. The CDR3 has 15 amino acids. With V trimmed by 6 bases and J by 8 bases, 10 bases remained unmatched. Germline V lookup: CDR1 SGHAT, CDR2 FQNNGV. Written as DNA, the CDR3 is TGTGCCAGCAGGAAACCGGGACAGGGGGCGGGAGGCTACACCTTC. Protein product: CASRKPGQGAGGYTF.

The CDR3 protein is CASSVEARGNEQFF. In nucleotides, the CDR3 is TGTGCCAGCAGCGTAGAGGCTCGGGGGAATGAGCAGTTCTTC. V gene TRBV9 combines with J gene TRBJ2-1; D possibly corresponds to TRBD2 (6 bases). With 0 bases removed from V and 7 bases from J, the gap between germline ends came to 11 bases. The CDR3 is 14 residues long. The germline V gene has CDR1 SGDLS and CDR2 YYNGEE.

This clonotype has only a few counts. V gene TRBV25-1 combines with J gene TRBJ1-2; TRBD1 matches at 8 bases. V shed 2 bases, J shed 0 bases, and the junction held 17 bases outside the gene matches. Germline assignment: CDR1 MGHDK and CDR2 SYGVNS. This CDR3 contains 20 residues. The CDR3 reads CASSERGGVDSRGPNYGYTF. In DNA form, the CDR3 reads TGTGCCAGCAGTGAAAGGGGGGGCGTAGACTCCAGGGGGCCTAACTATGGCTACACCTTC.

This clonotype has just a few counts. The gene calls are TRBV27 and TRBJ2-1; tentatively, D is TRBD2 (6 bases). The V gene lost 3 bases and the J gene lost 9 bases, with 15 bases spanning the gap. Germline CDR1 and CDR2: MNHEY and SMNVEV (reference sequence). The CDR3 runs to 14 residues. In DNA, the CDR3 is TGTGCCAGCAGTTTGTGGGACGTCGGGGGTGAGCAGTTCTTC. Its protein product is CASSLWDVGGEQFF.

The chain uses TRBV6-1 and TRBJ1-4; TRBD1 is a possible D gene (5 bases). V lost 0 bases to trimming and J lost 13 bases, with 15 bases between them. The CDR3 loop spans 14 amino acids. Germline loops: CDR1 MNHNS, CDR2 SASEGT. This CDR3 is CASSEAFRMGGLFF. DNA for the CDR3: TGTGCCAGCAGTGAAGCTTTCAGGATGGGGGGACTGTTTTTT.

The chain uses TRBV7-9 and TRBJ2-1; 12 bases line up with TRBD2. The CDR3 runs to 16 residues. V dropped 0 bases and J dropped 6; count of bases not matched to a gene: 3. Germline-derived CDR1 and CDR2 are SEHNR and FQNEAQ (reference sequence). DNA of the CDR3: TGTGCCAGCAGCTTAGCAGCGGGACTAGCGGGCAATGAGCAGTTCTTC. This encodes CASSLAAGLAGNEQFF.

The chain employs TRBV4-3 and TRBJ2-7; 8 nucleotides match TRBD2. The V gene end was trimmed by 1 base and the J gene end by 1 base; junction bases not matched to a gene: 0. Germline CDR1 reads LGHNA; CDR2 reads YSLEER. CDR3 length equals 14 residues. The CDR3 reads CASSQGLASYEQYF. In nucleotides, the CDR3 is TGCGCCAGCAGCCAAGGACTAGCGTCCTACGAGCAGTACTTC.

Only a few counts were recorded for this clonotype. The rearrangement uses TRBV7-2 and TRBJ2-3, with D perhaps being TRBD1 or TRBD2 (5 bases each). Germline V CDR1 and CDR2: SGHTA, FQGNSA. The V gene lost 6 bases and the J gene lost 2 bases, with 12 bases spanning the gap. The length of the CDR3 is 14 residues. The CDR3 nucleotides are TGTGCCAGCAGGACCGGGACCAACACAGATACGCAGTATTTT. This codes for CASRTGTNTDTQYF.

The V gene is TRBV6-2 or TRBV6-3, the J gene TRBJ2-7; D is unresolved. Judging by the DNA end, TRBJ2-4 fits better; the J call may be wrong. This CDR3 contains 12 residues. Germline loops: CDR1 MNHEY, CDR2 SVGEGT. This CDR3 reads CASSPYQNIQYF. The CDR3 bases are TGTGCCAGCAGCCCGTACCAAAACATTCAGTACTTC.

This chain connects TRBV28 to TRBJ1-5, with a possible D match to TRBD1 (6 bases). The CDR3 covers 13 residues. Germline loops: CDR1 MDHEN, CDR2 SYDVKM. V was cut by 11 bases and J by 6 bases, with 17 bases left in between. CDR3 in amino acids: CAVTSGGVQPQHF. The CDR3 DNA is TGTGCCGTAACGAGTGGGGGCGTTCAGCCCCAGCATTTT.

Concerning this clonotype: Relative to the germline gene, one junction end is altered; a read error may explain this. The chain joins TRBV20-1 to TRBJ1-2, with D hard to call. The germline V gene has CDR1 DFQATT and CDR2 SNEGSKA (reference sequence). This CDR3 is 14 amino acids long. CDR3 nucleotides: TGCAGTGCTAGAGTGGGATTTCCTAACTATAGCTACACCTTC. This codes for CSARVGFPNYSYTF.

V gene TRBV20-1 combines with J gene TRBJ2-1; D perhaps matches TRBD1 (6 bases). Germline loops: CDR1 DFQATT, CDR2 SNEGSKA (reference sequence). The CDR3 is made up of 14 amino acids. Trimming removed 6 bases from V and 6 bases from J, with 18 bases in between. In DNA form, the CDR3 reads TGCAGTGCCAGCCGGGCAGGGGCGGCCAATGAGCAGTTCTTC. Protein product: CSASRAGAANEQFF.

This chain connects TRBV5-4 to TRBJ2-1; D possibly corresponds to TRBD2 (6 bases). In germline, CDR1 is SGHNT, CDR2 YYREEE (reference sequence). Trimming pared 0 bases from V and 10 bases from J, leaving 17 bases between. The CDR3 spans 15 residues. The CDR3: CASSLAGLPLSEQFF. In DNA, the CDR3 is TGTGCCAGCAGCTTGGCGGGACTCCCTCTTTCGGAGCAGTTCTTC.

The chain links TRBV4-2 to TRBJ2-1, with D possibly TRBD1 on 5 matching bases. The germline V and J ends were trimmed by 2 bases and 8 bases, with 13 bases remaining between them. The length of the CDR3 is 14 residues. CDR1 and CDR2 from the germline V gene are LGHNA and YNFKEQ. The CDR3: CASSQTGRFDEQFF. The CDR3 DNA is TGTGCCAGCAGCCAAACAGGCAGGTTTGATGAGCAGTTCTTC.

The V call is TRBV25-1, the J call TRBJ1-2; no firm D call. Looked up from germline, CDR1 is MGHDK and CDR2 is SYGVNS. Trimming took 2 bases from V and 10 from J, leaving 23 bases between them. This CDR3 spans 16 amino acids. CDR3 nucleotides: TGTGCCAGCAGTGAAAGGTCGGAGACAAAATTCTACGACTACACCTTC. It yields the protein CASSERSETKFYDYTF.

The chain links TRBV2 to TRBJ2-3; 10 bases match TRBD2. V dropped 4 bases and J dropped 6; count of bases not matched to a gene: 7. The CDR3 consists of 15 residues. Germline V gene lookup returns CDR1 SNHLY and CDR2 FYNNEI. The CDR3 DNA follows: TGTGCCAGCAGTGTCAGCGGGAGGGCCGGGGATACGCAGTATTTT. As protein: CASSVSGRAGDTQYF. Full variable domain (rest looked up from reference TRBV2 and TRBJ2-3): EPEVTQTPSHQVTQMGQEVILRCVPISNHLYFYWYRQILGQKVEFLVSFYNNEISEKSEIFDDQFSVERPDGSNFTLKIRSTKLEDSAMYFCASSVSGRAGDTQYFGPGTRLTVL.

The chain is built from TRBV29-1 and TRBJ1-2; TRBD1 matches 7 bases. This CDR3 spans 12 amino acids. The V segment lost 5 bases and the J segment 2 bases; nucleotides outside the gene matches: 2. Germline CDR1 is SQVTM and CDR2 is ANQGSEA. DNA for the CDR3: TGCAGCGTTCTGGACAGGAACTATGGCTACACCTTC. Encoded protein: CSVLDRNYGYTF.

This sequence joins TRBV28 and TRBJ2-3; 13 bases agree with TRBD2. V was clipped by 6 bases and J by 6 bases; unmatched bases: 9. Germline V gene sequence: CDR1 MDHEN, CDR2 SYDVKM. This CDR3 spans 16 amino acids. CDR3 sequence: CASSGGTSGDLDTQYF. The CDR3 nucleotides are TGTGCCAGCAGCGGAGGGACTAGCGGGGATCTGGATACGCAGTATTTT.

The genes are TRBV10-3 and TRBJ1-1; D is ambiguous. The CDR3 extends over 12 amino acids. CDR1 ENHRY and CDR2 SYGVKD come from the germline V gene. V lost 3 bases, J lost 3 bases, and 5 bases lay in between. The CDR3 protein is CAISEMDTEAFF. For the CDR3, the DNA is TGTGCCATCAGTGAAATGGACACTGAAGCTTTCTTT.

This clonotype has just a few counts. The CDR3 coding sequence is TGTGCCAGCAGCGAAACAGGGGTAGAGACCCAGTACTTC. It yields the protein CASSETGVETQYF. The rearrangement uses TRBV12-3 or TRBV12-4 and TRBJ2-5; 7 bases are a match to TRBD1. The CDR3 has 13 amino acids. V lost 6 bases to trimming and J lost 4 bases; unmatched junction nucleotides: 5.

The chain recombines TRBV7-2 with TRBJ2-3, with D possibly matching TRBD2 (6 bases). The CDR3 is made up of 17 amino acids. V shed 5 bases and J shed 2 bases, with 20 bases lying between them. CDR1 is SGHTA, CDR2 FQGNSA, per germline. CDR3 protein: CASSLRRSGPSTDTQYF. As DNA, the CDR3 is TGTGCCAGCAGCCTAAGACGTAGCGGCCCCTCCACAGATACGCAGTATTTT.

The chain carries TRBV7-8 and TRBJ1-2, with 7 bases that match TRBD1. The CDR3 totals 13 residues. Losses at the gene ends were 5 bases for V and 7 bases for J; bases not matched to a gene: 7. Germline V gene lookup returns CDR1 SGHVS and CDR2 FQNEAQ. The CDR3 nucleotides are TGTGCCAGCAGCGAAGGGGGCTGGAGTGGCTACACCTTC. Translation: CASSEGGWSGYTF.

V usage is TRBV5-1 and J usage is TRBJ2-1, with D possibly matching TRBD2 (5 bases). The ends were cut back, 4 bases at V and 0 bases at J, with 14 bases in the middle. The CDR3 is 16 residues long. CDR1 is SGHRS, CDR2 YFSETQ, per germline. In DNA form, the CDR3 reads TGCGCCAGCAGCCAAGAGGGCGTTAGCTCCTACAATGAGCAGTTCTTC. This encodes CASSQEGVSSYNEQFF.

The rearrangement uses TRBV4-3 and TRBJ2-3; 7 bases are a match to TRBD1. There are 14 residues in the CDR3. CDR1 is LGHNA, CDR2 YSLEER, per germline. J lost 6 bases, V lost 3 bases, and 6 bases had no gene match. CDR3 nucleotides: TGCGCCAGCAGCCACCTGACAGGGATTGATACGCAGTATTTT. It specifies CASSHLTGIDTQYF.

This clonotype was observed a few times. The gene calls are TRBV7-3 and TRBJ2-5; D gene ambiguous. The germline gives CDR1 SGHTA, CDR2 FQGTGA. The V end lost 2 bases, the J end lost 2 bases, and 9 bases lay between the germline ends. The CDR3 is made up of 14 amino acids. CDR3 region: CASSLHGLQETQYF. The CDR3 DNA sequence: TGTGCCAGCAGCTTACATGGTCTACAAGAGACCCAGTACTTC.

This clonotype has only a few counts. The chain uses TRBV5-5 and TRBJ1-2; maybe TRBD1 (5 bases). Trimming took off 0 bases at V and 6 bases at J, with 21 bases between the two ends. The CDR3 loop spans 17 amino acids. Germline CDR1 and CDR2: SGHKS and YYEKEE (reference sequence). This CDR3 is CASSLAPAGKGIDGYTF. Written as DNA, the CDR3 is TGTGCCAGCAGCTTGGCCCCGGCAGGGAAAGGGATCGATGGCTACACCTTC.